The entry below describes one T cell receptor beta chain. As yet, its antigen is unknown. The sample is drawn from a study of cytomegalovirus exposure and HLA in healthy donors. In the PCR, 60 Vbeta and 13 Jbeta primers were used. Method: immunoSEQ multiplex PCR; TCRdb's copy keeps in-frame clones and lacks some. The sample carries around 300,000 clones, under 80% recorded once. The ends were cut back, 1 base at V and 9 bases at J, with 14 bases in the middle. The CDR3 loop spans 14 amino acids. Among the donors, all were healthy bone marrow donors. Notes on the study in general: 87-base-pair reads could not separate some V segments, including TRBV6-2 and TRBV6-3. What a later analysis showed was that several of the most significant clusters appeared linked to common viral pathogens. The classifier reportedly diagnosed cytomegalovirus status with high sensitivity and specificity.

The sequence derives from a female donor in good health and CMV-seronegative. The chain couples TRBV5-3 to TRBJ2-1; D unresolved. TRBV5-3 is sorted into the ORF group, with uncertain function. The sequenced sample consisted of PBMCs. This chain's CDR3 is CARSLLIALGEQFF. DNA for the CDR3: TGTGCCAGAAGCTTGTTAATAGCCTTGGGTGAGCAGTTCTTC.